Shown below are 19 T cell receptor beta chains from a single sample sequenced in a study of OX40 agonist ivuxolimab in advanced cancers. The method was immunoSEQ multiplex PCR; TCRdb's version includes in-frame clones alone and lacks a portion of them. The data hold about 56,000 clones, with approximately 80% observed a single time. Material: CD4+ or CD8+ T cells sorted from blood, obtained in a trial of the OX40 agonist ivuxolimab. The receptors come from an adult with an advanced solid tumor such as melanoma, head and neck, liver or kidney cancer.

The CDR3 sequence is CASSKRGISYGYTF. The CDR3 nucleotides read TGTGCCAGCAGCAAAAGGGGGATCAGCTATGGCTACACCTTC. The J gene is TRBJ1-2, the V gene TRBV14; D might be TRBD1 (6 bases). Germline CDR1 SGHDN, CDR2 FVKESK. V lost 5 bases and J 4 bases, leaving 14 bases between the germline ends. There are 14 residues in the CDR3.

This chain links TRBV19 with TRBJ1-5; D not certain. Germline CDR1 LNHDA, CDR2 SQIVND (reference sequence). Trimming left V 2 bases short and J 0 bases short, with 2 bases between. The CDR3 spans 13 residues. CDR3 nucleotide sequence: TGTGCCAGTAGTATAAGTAGCAATCAGCCCCAGCATTTT. Translating gives CASSISSNQPQHF.

The chain links TRBV6-5 to TRBJ2-2; 10 bases agree with TRBD2. J was trimmed by 7 bases and V by 2 bases; bases with no gene match: 7. Germline V lookup: CDR1 MNHEY, CDR2 SVGAGI. The CDR3 is made up of 16 amino acids. CDR3: CASSYGAGGPNGELFF. CDR3 DNA sequence: TGTGCCAGCAGTTACGGAGCGGGAGGGCCGAACGGGGAGCTGTTTTTT.

The J gene is TRBJ2-5, the V gene TRBV13; 13 bases map to TRBD2. CDR1 and CDR2 (germline): PRHDT, FYEKMQ (reference sequence). The ends lost 5 bases at V and 5 bases at J; junction bases unmatched: 14. The CDR3 sequence is 18 residues long. The CDR3 nucleotides read TGTGCCAGCAGCCTGTCTACCGGGACTAGCGGGATGTTGGAGACCCAGTACTTC. The encoded protein is CASSLSTGTSGMLETQYF.

DNA for the CDR3: TGTGCCAGCTCACCACCTCCGGGGGGATACTACAATGAGCAGTTCTTC. Its translation is CASSPPPGGYYNEQFF. This chain links TRBV18 with TRBJ2-1; 7 bases match TRBD2. CDR3 length: 16 residues. Germline V gene data show CDR1 as KGHSH and CDR2 as LQKENI. Trimming cost V 0 bases and J 3 bases; bases outside gene matches: 5.

The chain has TRBV19 and TRBJ2-7, with a possible D match to TRBD2 (6 bases). The V gene's germline CDR1 is LNHDA and CDR2 SQIVND (reference sequence). CDR3 length: 14 residues. Trimming removed 3 bases from V and 6 bases from J, with 15 bases in between. CDR3 in DNA: TGTGCCAGTAGTATTCAAGGGATCGGGGGCGAGCAGTACTTC. This translates into CASSIQGIGGEQYF.

The chain recombines TRBV5-5 with TRBJ2-7, with 8 bases fitting TRBD2. The ends lost 0 bases at V and 4 bases at J; junction bases unmatched: 6. The CDR3 runs 15 residues. CDR1 is SGHKS, CDR2 YYEKEE, per germline (reference sequence). The CDR3 bases are TGTGCCAGCAGCTTGGGCTTAGCGGGGAGGTACGAGCAGTACTTC. Protein product: CASSLGLAGRYEQYF.

The chain is built from TRBV19 and TRBJ2-7; TRBD2 matches at 7 bases. CDR1 and CDR2 from the germline V gene are LNHDA and SQIVND (reference sequence). The CDR3 extends over 13 amino acids. V was clipped by 4 bases and J by 7 bases; unmatched bases: 7. CDR3 DNA: TGTGCCAGTAGTACCGGGGGGATAGGGGAGCAGTACTTC. It encodes CASSTGGIGEQYF.

The chain uses TRBV5-5 and TRBJ1-2; TRBD1 might be the D (5 bases). The CDR3 length is 16 residues. Germline V gene sequence: CDR1 SGHKS, CDR2 YYEKEE (reference sequence). Trimming pared 0 bases from V and 4 bases from J, leaving 16 bases between. Written as DNA, the CDR3 is TGTGCCAGCAGCTTGGCCTTCAGGGAGGGCTTCTATGGCTACACCTTC. As protein: CASSLAFREGFYGYTF.

CDR3 sequence reads: CASSYGSAGDTEAFF. The CDR3 nucleotides are TGTGCCAGCAGTTACGGGTCGGCTGGAGACACTGAAGCTTTCTTT. The chain carries TRBV6-6 and TRBJ1-1, with D uncertain. The CDR3 loop spans 15 amino acids. CDR1 is MNHNY and CDR2 is SVGAGI in the germline V gene (reference sequence). The germline V and J ends were trimmed by 2 bases and 3 bases, with 13 bases remaining between them.

This clone appeared a few times. This chain connects TRBV7-2 to TRBJ2-7; 7 bases line up with TRBD1. V gave up 5 bases and J gave up 7 bases; unmatched junction bases: 5. The CDR3 covers 12 residues. CDR1 and CDR2 from the germline V gene are SGHTA and FQGNSA. The CDR3 here is CASSPTGLEQYF. The CDR3 DNA is TGTGCCAGCAGCCCGACAGGGTTAGAGCAGTACTTC. Together with reference TRBV7-2 and TRBJ2-7, the CDR3 gives the full variable domain: GAGVSQSPSNKVTEKGKDVELRCDPISGHTALYWYRQSLGQGLEFLIYFQGNSAPDKSGLPSDRFSAERTGGSVSTLTIQRTQQEDSAVYLCASSPTGLEQYFGPGTRLTVT.

The chain uses TRBV6-5 and TRBJ2-7; 10 nucleotides agree with TRBD1. This CDR3 spans 14 amino acids. CDR1 is MNHEY, CDR2 SVGAGI, per germline. V lost 7 bases to trimming and J lost 2 bases; unmatched junction nucleotides: 5. The CDR3 is CASTRDRGPYEQYF. DNA of the CDR3: TGTGCCAGCACGCGGGACAGGGGACCCTACGAGCAGTACTTC.

This chain connects TRBV5-8 to TRBJ2-3; no reliable D call. CDR1 is SGHTS, CDR2 YDEGEE, per germline. V was pared by 1 base and J by 3 bases, with 3 bases between. The CDR3 totals 12 residues. CDR3 DNA sequence: TGTGCCAGCAGCTTGCGGACAGATACGCAGTATTTT. The encoded protein is CASSLRTDTQYF. Full variable domain (remainder filled in from reference TRBV5-8 and TRBJ2-3): EAGVTQSPTHLIKTRGQQATLRCSPISGHTSVYWYQQALGLGLQFLLWYDEGEERNRGNFPPRFSGRQFPNYSSELNVNALELEDSALYLCASSLRTDTQYFGPGTRLTVL.

V is TRBV2 and J is TRBJ2-3, with D unclear. Germline assignment: CDR1 SNHLY and CDR2 FYNNEI. This CDR3 contains 14 residues. V was trimmed by 9 bases and J by 2 bases, leaving 15 bases between them. CDR3 region: CASKLSSSTDTQYF. CDR3 DNA: TGTGCCAGTAAACTATCCTCTTCCACAGATACGCAGTATTTT.

The chain combines TRBV19 with TRBJ2-7; 8 nucleotides agree with TRBD1. Looked up from germline, CDR1 is LNHDA and CDR2 is SQIVND (reference sequence). The CDR3 totals 15 residues. Germline trimming cut 3 bases from V and 1 base from J; bases unmatched to any gene: 5. The DNA for the CDR3 is TGTGCCAGTAGTATCGGGACAGGTTCGTCCTACGAGCAGTACTTC. It is translated as CASSIGTGSSYEQYF.

The gene calls are TRBV6-4 and TRBJ1-6; no clear D. This CDR3 spans 14 amino acids. Germline-derived CDR1 and CDR2 are MRHNA and SNTAGT. V gave up 3 bases and J gave up 10 bases, with 13 bases separating them. CDR3 residues: CASSEEWLGSPLHF. CDR3 bases: TGTGCCAGCAGTGAGGAATGGTTGGGCTCACCCCTCCACTTT.

The J gene is TRBJ2-5, the V gene TRBV5-1; D remains ambiguous. Near its end, the DNA agrees better with TRBJ2-7, so the J call may be wrong. CDR1 is SGHRS, CDR2 YFSETQ, per germline. The CDR3 extends over 13 amino acids. This CDR3 is CASSLEGIGEQYF. The CDR3 nucleotides are TGCGCCAGCAGCTTGGAGGGTATAGGCGAGCAGTACTTC.

The rearrangement joins TRBV28 to TRBJ2-4; 8 bases agree with TRBD2. The trim removed 6 bases at V and 3 bases at J, leaving 7 bases unmatched. This CDR3 is built from 15 residues. Germline CDR1 and CDR2: MDHEN and SYDVKM. For the CDR3, the DNA is TGTGCCAGCAGCTCAAGCGGGAGCCGCAAAAACATTCAGTACTTC. Translated, it gives CASSSSGSRKNIQYF.

J is TRBJ2-2 and V is TRBV4-2; 9 nucleotides align to TRBD2. J lost 6 bases, V lost 1 base, and 15 bases had no gene match. Germline V CDR1 and CDR2: LGHNA, YNFKEQ. The CDR3 runs 19 residues. The CDR3 is CASSQVGLGGTSYPGELFF. The CDR3 DNA follows: TGTGCCAGCAGCCAAGTCGGTTTGGGAGGGACTAGCTACCCCGGGGAGCTGTTTTTT.